This TCR beta chain appears in the sequencing data of a study of T cell responses to AZD1222 COVID-19 vaccine (dated by TCRdb to the early 2020s). In terms of the full investigation: AZD1222 recipients whose second dose came at about 4 weeks and those whose second dose came at about 12 weeks were combined into one group, since spike-specific TCR depth and breadth did not differ between the two schedules. TCR sequencing covered 230 to 250 trial participants: about 210 given two doses of AZD1222 and approximately 26 given two doses of MenACWY control vaccine. Trial participants were enrolled by age into subgroups of 18-55, 56-69 and 70-plus years, and roughly 150, 30 and 60 TCR-sequenced participants, respectively, were included in these subgroups. Broader findings and caveats from the paper: Participants were mostly white British and included more females than males, and it was suggested by the authors that clonal diversity may have been underestimated. No day 14 peak-response samples were available, so repertoires were characterized only after the peak T cell response. After two AZD1222 doses, both the breadth and the depth of spike-specific TCRs were significantly higher than at day 0 and than in MenACWY recipients. Conclusions about previously exposed vaccinees are limited, since just 6 or 7 AZD1222 recipients were seropositive for SARS-CoV-2 at baseline. The 56-69-year group was small, and its depth increase did not reach significance, likely because of low power. The whole spike protein was spanned by vaccine-associated CD4 TCRs, and dominant responses were seen in regions 160-218 and 743-854. Nearly half of unique spike-specific TCRs reportedly recognized epitopes outside regions mutated in the B.1.351 and B.1.1.7 variants.

For this clone: Its antigen is currently not known. Within one base of it there is no much larger clone, and no base qualities were kept.

Per the publication, the time point label means: baseline before first vaccination. Vaccinee samples were obtained from the UK trials COV001 and COV002, which included a single-blind randomized controlled phase 2/3 trial of AZD1222 (ChAdOx1 nCoV-19) in healthy adults. Trial participant PBMC samples were collected at day 0 and day 28 after the second dose for TCRbeta chain sequencing. From the cysteine through the phenylalanine, the CDR3 covers 15 amino acids. The only DNA kept is the CDR3, 45 bases in frame from the first base. CDR1 and CDR2 are read off the germline V gene (reference sequence) as MNHEY and SMNVEV. V is reduced by 2 bases and J by 5 bases, leaving a spacing of 13 bases between them. The CDR3 regions of human TCRbeta chains were subjected to immunosequencing. The published analysis was carried out like this. Repertoire TCRs were matched against a reference library of SARS-CoV-2-specific TCRs generated with the MIRA antigen-specificity platform. Breadth was defined as the fraction of unique TCRs that were SARS-CoV-2-associated. Depth was defined as the fraction of total T cells that were SARS-CoV-2-associated. Using the MIRA data, every spike-specific TCR was mapped to the spike region that the TCR reacted to and assigned to either a CD4 or a CD8 class. Log10-transformed breadth and depth values were compared by one-way ANOVA with Sidak's multiple comparisons tests. Held by TCRdb, this immuneACCESS table contains in-frame sequences only and omits some clones. Under half of the omission traces to an unresolved V gene where checked; the cause of the rest is unknown. V, J and clone size are taken as reported in that table, and D and trimming were inferred from the DNA itself. Recorded for this sample are approximately 100,000 clones; more than 85% of them occurred a single time. The top ten hold 1% to 1.5% of the sample.

The material sequenced was peripheral blood, taken on day 0 of AZD1222 vaccination. The sequence joins TRBV27 to TRBJ1-5, with TRBD1 as a weak D call on 5 bases. The clonotype originates from an adult in good health. The nucleotides are TGTGCCAGCAGTTTAGGGAGGGACGGATATCAGCCCCAGCATTTT. Its translation is CASSLGRDGYQPQHF.